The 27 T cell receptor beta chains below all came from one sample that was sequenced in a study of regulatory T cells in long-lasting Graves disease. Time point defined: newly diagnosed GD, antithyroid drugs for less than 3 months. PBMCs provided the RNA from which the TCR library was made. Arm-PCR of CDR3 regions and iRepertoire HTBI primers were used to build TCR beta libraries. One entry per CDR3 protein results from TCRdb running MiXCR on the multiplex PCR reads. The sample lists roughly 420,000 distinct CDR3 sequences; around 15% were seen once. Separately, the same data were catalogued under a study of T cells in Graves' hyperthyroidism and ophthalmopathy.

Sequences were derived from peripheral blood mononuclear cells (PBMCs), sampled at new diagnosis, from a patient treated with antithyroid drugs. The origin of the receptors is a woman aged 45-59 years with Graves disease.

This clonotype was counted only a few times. This chain's CDR3 is CATEGTGKVAGRFSTDTQYF. The CDR3 region has the DNA TGTGCCACCGAGGGGACAGGGAAGGTAGCGGGGCGTTTTTCCACAGATACGCAGTATTTT. The chain carries TRBV19 and TRBJ2-3, with D possibly TRBD1 on 9 matching bases. The CDR3 contains 20 residues. From germline, CDR1 is LNHDA and CDR2 SQIVND (reference sequence). Trimming cost V 10 bases and J 2 bases, with 34 bases left between them.

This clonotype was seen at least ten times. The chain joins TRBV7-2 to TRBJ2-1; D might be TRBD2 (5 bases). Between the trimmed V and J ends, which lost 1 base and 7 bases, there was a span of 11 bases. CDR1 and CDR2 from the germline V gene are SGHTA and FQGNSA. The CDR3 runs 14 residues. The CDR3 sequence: CASSLGVSGNEQFF. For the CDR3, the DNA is TGTGCCAGCAGCTTAGGGGTCTCGGGGAATGAGCAGTTCTTC.

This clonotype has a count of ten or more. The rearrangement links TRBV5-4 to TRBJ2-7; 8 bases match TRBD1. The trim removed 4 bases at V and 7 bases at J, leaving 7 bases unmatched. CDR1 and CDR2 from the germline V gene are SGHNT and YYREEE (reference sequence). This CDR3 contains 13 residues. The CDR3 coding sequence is TGTGCCAGCAGCACCGGGACAGGCACTGAGCAGTACTTC. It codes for CASSTGTGTEQYF.

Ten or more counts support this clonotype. CDR3 sequence: CASRKNNRLPQGYTF. The CDR3 region has the DNA TGTGCCAGCAGGAAGAATAACAGGCTTCCTCAAGGCTACACCTTC. The chain couples TRBV5-6 to TRBJ1-2; D possibly corresponds to TRBD1 (5 bases). V gave up 5 bases and J gave up 8 bases, with 22 bases separating them. This CDR3 contains 15 residues. Germline loops: CDR1 SGHDT, CDR2 YYEEEE. The variable domain in full, with the rest retrieved from reference TRBV5-6 and TRBJ1-2, is DAGVTQSPTHLIKTRGQQVTLRCSPKSGHDTVSWYQQALGQGPQFIFQYYEEEERQRGNFPDRFSGHQFPNYSSELNVNALLLGDSALYLCASRKNNRLPQGYTFGSGTRLTVV.

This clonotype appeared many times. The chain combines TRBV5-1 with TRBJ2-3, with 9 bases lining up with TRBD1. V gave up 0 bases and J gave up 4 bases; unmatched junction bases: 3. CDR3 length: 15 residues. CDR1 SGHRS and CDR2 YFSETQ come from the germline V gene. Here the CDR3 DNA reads TGCGCCAGCAGCTTGGTGGGACAGGGCCCAGATACGCAGTATTTT. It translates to CASSLVGQGPDTQYF. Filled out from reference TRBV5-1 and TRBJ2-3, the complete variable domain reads KAGVTQTPRYLIKTRGQQVTLSCSPISGHRSVSWYQQTPGQGLQFLFEYFSETQRNKGNFPGRFSGRQFSNSRSEMNVSTLELGDSALYLCASSLVGQGPDTQYFGPGTRLTVL.

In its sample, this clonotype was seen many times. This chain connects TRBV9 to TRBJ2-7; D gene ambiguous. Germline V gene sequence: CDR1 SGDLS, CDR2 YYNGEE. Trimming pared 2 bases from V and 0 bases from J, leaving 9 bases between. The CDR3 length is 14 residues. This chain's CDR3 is CASSVTLSSYEQYF. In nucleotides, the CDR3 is TGTGCCAGCAGCGTGACCCTCAGCTCCTACGAGCAGTACTTC.

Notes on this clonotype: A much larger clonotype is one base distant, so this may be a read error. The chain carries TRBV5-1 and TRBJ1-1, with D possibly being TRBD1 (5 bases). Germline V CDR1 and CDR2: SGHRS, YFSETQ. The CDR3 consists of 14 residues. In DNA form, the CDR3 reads TGCGCCAGCAGCTCCGGGACGGCGAACACTAAAGCTTTCTTT. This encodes CASSSGTANTKAFF.

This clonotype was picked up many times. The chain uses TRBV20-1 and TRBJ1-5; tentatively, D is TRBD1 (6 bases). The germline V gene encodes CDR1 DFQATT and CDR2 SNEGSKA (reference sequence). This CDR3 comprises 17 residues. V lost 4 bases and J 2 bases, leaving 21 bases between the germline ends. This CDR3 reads CSATYPRGAVGNQPQHF. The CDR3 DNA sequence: TGCAGTGCTACCTACCCTCGGGGGGCGGTGGGCAATCAGCCCCAGCATTTT.

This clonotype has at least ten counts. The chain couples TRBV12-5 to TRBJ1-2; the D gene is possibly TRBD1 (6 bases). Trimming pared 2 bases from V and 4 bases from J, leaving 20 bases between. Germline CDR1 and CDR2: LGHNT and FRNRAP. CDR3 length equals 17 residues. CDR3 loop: CASGLITRGGASYGYTF. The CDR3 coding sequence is TGTGCTAGTGGTTTGATAACTCGTGGGGGCGCTTCCTATGGCTACACCTTC.

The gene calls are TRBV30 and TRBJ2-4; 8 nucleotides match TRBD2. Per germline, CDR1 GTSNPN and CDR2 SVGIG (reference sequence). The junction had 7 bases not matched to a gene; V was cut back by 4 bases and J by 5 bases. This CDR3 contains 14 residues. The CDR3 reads CAWILGLGENIQYF. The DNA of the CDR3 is TGTGCCTGGATTTTGGGACTAGGAGAAAACATTCAGTACTTC.

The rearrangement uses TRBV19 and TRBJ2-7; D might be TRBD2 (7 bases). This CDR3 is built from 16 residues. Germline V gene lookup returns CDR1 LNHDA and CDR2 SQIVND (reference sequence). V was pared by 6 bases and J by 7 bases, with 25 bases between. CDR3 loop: CASSFAGGGGLYEQYF. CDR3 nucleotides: TGTGCCAGTAGCTTTGCCGGCGGGGGCGGTCTGTATGAGCAGTACTTC.

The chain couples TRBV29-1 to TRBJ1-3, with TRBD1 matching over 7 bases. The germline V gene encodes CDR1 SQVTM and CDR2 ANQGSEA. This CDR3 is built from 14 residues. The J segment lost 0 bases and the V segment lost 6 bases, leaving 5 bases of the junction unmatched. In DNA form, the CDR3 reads TGCAGCGTAACAGGGGCCGGCTCTGGAAACACCATATATTTT. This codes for CSVTGAGSGNTIYF.

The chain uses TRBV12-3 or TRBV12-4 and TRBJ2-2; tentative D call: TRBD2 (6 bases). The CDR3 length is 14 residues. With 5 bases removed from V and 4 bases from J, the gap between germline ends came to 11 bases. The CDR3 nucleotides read TGTGCCAGCAGTCTAATGGGGGGCACCGGGGAGCTGTTTTTT. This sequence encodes CASSLMGGTGELFF.

CDR3 residues: CASSQVRGQSFNYGYTF. CDR3 sequence (DNA): TGTGCCAGCAGCCAAGTAAGAGGGCAGAGTTTCAACTATGGCTACACCTTC. This chain joins TRBV3-1 and TRBJ1-2; D gene uncertain. Trimming took 1 base from V and 2 from J, leaving 17 bases between them. Germline CDR1 LGHDT, CDR2 YNNKEL (reference sequence). The CDR3 consists of 17 residues.

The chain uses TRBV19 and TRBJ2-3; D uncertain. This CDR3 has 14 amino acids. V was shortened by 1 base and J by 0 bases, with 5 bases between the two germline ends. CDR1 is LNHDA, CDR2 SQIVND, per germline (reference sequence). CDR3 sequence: CASSIVSSTDTQYF. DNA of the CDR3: TGTGCCAGTAGTATAGTCTCCAGCACAGATACGCAGTATTTT.

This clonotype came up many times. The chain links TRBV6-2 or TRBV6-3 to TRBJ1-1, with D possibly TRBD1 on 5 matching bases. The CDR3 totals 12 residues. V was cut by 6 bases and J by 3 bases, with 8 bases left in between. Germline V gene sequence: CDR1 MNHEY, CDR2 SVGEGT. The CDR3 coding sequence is TGTGCCAGCAGGGGGCCGGACACTGAAGCTTTCTTT. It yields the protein CASRGPDTEAFF.

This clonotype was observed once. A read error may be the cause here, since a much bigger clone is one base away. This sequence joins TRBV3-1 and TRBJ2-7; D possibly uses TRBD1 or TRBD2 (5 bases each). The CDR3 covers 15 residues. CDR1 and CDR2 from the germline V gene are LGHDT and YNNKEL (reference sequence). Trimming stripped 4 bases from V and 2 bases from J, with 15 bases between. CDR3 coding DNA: TGTGCCAGCAGCCCATACGGGGCTAACGCCTACGAGCAGTACTTC. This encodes CASSPYGANAYEQYF.

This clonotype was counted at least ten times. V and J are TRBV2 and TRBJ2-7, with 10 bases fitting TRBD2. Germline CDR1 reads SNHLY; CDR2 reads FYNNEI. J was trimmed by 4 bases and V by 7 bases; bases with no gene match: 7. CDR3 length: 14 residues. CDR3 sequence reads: CASNPTSGNYEQYF. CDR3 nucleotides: TGTGCCAGCAACCCCACTAGCGGGAATTACGAGCAGTACTTC.

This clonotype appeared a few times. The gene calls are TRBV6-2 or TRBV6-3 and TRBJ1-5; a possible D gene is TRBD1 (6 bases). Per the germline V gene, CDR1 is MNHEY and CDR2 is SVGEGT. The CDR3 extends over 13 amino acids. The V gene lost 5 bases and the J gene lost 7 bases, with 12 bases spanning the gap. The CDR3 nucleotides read TGTGCCAGCAGTGAACAGGGCAGGCAGCCCCAGCATTTT. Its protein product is CASSEQGRQPQHF.

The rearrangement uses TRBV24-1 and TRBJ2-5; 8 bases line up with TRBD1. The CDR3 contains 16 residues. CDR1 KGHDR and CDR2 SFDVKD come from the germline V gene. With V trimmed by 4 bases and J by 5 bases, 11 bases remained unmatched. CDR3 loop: CATSEPGGKDMETQYF. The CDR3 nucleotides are TGTGCCACCAGTGAACCAGGGGGCAAAGATATGGAGACCCAGTACTTC.

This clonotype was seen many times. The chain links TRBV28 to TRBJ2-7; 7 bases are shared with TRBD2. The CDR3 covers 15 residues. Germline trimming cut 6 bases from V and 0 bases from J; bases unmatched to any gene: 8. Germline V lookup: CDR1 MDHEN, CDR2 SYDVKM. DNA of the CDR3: TGTGCCAGCAGACCAAGCGGGACCCCCTCCTACGAGCAGTACTTC. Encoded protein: CASRPSGTPSYEQYF.

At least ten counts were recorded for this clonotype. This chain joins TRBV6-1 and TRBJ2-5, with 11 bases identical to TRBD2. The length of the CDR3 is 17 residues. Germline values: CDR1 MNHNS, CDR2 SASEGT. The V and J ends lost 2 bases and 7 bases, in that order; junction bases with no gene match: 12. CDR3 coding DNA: TGTGCCAGCAGTGAATTGGGACTAGCGGTACTAAAAGGGACCCAGTACTTC. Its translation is CASSELGLAVLKGTQYF.

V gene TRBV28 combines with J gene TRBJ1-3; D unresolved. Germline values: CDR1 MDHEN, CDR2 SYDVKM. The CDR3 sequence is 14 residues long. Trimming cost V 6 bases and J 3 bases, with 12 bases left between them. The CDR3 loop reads CASSPARIGNTIYF. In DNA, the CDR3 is TGTGCCAGCAGCCCCGCCAGGATTGGAAACACCATATATTTT.

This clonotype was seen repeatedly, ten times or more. CDR3 in DNA: TGCAGCGTTGAAGATCTCTCCAGTGTACGTGGGCAGTACTTC. Translating gives CSVEDLSSVRGQYF. The V call is TRBV29-1, the J call TRBJ2-7; no clear D. This CDR3 contains 14 residues. With 0 bases removed from V and 9 bases from J, the gap between germline ends came to 18 bases. Germline CDR1 reads SQVTM; CDR2 reads ANQGSEA.

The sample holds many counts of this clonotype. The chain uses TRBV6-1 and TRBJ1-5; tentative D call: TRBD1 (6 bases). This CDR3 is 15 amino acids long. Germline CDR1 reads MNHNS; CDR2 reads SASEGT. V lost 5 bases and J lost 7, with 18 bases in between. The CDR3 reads CASSPGDGGRQPQHF. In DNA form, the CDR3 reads TGTGCCAGCAGTCCAGGGGACGGGGGGCGACAGCCCCAGCATTTT.

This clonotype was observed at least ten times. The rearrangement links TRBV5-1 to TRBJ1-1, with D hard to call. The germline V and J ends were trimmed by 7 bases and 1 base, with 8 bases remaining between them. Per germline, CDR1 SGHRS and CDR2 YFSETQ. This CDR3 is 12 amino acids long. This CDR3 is CASRTENTEAFF. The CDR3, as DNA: TGCGCCAGCCGTACAGAGAACACTGAAGCTTTCTTT.

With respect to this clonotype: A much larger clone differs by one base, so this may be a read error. This CDR3 reads CAWSAVVVGEQYF. CDR3 DNA: TGTGCCTGGAGTGCCGTAGTAGTAGGCGAGCAGTACTTC. The V and J genes are TRBV30 and TRBJ2-7; D is ambiguous. Germline V lookup: CDR1 GTSNPN, CDR2 SVGIG (reference sequence). The CDR3 totals 13 residues. V was pared by 1 base and J by 6 bases, with 13 bases between.